These 2 T cell receptor beta chains came from one sample sequenced in a study of identical twins. TCRdb reanalysed the 5' RACE reads using MiXCR and keeps one entry per CDR3 protein. The repertoire has fewer than 800,000 distinct CDR3 sequences, roughly 7.1% of them found once; the top ten carry 1.6%. These records were also assigned to another study, of yellow fever vaccine responses in identical twins.

Sequencing was done on a sample of PBMCs. The receptors here all came from a woman aged 18-29 years in good health.

Ten or more counts support this clonotype. The rearrangement joins TRBV29-1 to TRBJ1-2; 7 positions match TRBD1. The CDR3 extends over 15 amino acids. Germline V lookup: CDR1 SQVTM, CDR2 ANQGSEA. The J segment lost 2 bases and the V segment lost 1 base, leaving 7 bases of the junction unmatched. In DNA, the CDR3 is TGCAGCGTTGAAGTTAGAAGGGGGCAAAACTATGGCTACACCTTC. The encoded protein is CSVEVRRGQNYGYTF.

There are many counts of this clonotype. V is TRBV5-5 and J is TRBJ1-1; D not resolved. V lost 4 bases, J lost 3 bases, and 10 bases lay in between. The germline V gene has CDR1 SGHKS and CDR2 YYEKEE (reference sequence). CDR3 length: 13 residues. CDR3 sequence reads: CASSKVTYTEAFF. DNA for the CDR3: TGTGCCAGCAGCAAGGTTACGTACACTGAAGCTTTCTTT. Full variable domain (outside the CDR3, taken from reference TRBV5-5 and TRBJ1-1): DAGVTQSPTHLIKTRGQQVTLRCSPISGHKSVSWYQQVLGQGPQFIFQYYEKEERGRGNFPDRFSARQFPNYSSELNVNALLLGDSALYLCASSKVTYTEAFFGQGTRLTVV.